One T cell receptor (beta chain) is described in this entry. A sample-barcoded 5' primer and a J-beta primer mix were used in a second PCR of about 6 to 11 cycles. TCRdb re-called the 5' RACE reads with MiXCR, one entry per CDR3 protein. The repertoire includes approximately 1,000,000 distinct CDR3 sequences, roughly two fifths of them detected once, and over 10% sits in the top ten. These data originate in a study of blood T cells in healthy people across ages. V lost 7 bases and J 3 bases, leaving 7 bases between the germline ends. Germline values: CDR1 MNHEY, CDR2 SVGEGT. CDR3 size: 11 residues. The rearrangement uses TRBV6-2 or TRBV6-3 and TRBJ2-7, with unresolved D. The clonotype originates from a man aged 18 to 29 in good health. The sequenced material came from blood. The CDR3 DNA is TGTGCCAGCAACCAGGACTACGAGCAGTACTTC. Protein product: CASNQDYEQYF.